This is a list of T cell receptor beta chains from one sample in a study of PD-L1 blockade in urothelial cancer. The protocol was immunoSEQ multiplex PCR, while the TCRdb copy is restricted to in-frame clones and leaves out a portion. The repertoire holds 95,000 or so clones, with roughly 84% as singletons. The sample here was PBMCs, taken around atezolizumab (anti-PD-L1) treatment. These TCRs come from a man in his 60s with urothelial cancer. Both conserved end residues are part of each CDR3. A D gene is named only where the DNA matches it firmly. The size entry is marked missing in some rows and otherwise reads once, few, many or a size class.

d_call	v_call	j_call	clone_size	cdr3_aa	cdr3_nt
TRBD1	TRBV13	TRBJ2-7	.	CASSFRDRSYEQYF	TGTGCCAGCAGCTTTCGGGACAGGAGCTACGAGCAGTACTTC
.	TRBV6-4	TRBJ1-1	.	CASKKGYANTEAFF	TGTGCCAGCAAAAAGGGGTATGCCAACACTGAAGCTTTCTTT
.	TRBV6-1	TRBJ1-6	.	CASSAVSNSPLHF	TGTGCCAGCAGTGCAGTCTCAAATTCACCCCTCCACTTT
TRBD1	TRBV28	TRBJ1-2	.	CASRYDRDGYTF	TGTGCCAGCAGATACGACAGGGATGGCTACACCTTC
TRBD1	TRBV7-9	TRBJ1-2	.	CASSQLQGAEYGYTF	TGTGCCAGCAGCCAACTGCAGGGGGCGGAGTATGGCTACACCTTC
TRBD2	TRBV28	TRBJ2-3	few	CASRTSGRDTQYF	TGTGCCAGCAGGACTAGCGGAAGAGATACGCAGTATTTT
.	TRBV7-3	TRBJ2-1	.	CASSTPPGAGAYNEQFF	TGTGCCAGCAGCACCCCGCCGGGGGCGGGGGCCTACAATGAGCAGTTCTTC
TRBD2	TRBV11-1	TRBJ2-1	.	CASSLRRGAGGYNEQFF	TGTGCCAGCAGCTTAAGACGGGGAGCGGGAGGGTACAATGAGCAGTTCTTC
TRBD1	TRBV6-6	TRBJ2-3	.	CASCWDRNTDTQYF	TGTGCCAGTTGCTGGGACAGAAACACAGATACGCAGTATTTT
TRBD1	TRBV6-5	TRBJ2-7	.	CASSYSGTVPYEQYF	TGTGCCAGCAGTTACTCGGGGACAGTTCCCTACGAGCAGTACTTC
.	TRBV6-4	TRBJ2-2	medium-sized	CASTDGQAGELFF	TGTGCCAGCACAGACGGACAAGCCGGGGAGCTGTTTTTT
.	TRBV4-3	TRBJ1-3	.	CASSQDWREGNTIYF	TGCGCCAGCAGCCAAGATTGGCGGGAGGGAAACACCATATATTTT
.	TRBV29-1	TRBJ2-1	few	CSVVGEVYNEQFF	TGCAGTGTGGTCGGTGAGGTCTACAATGAGCAGTTCTTC
TRBD1	TRBV4-1	TRBJ2-7	few	CASSQARGHPYEQYF	TGCGCCAGCAGCCAAGCCAGGGGGCATCCCTACGAGCAGTACTTC
TRBD2	TRBV6-6	TRBJ2-7	.	CASSRTSLSNEQYF	TGTGCCAGCAGTCGGACTAGCCTGTCGAACGAGCAGTACTTC
.	TRBV28	TRBJ2-7	.	CASRGSYEQYF	TGTGCCAGCCGGGGCTCCTACGAGCAGTACTTC
.	TRBV18	TRBJ2-2	.	CASSPRESAYTGELFF	TGTGCCAGCTCGCCTCGAGAATCTGCGTACACCGGGGAGCTGTTTTTT
TRBD2	TRBV7-3	TRBJ2-3	.	CASSDSGSSGGARYF	TGTGCCAGCAGCGATTCAGGGTCTAGCGGGGGGGCCCGGTATTTT
TRBD1	TRBV7-8	TRBJ1-4	.	CASSGSGTVNEKLFF	TGTGCCAGCAGCGGATCCGGGACAGTGAATGAAAAACTGTTTTTT
TRBD2	TRBV2	TRBJ2-3	.	CASSEAHGLAGGTQYF	TGTGCCAGCAGTGAAGCGCACGGACTAGCGGGGGGGACGCAGTATTTT
.	TRBV9	TRBJ1-2	.	CASSGGPDGQYGYTF	TGTGCCAGCAGCGGCGGACCAGATGGACAATATGGCTACACCTTC
.	TRBV28	TRBJ2-4	.	CASSLSNRDKNIQYF	TGTGCCAGCAGTTTATCGAACAGAGACAAAAACATTCAGTACTTC
.	TRBV21-1	TRBJ2-7	.	CASSSIQRAGSYEQYF	TGTGCCAGCAGCAGTATACAGAGGGCCGGGTCCTACGAGCAGTACTTC
.	TRBV2	TRBJ2-7	.	CASTEEGDVQYF	TGTGCCAGCACCGAGGAAGGGGATGTGCAGTACTTC
.	TRBV11-3	TRBJ2-2	.	CASSLNPSAGELFF	TGTGCCAGCAGCTTAAACCCGTCGGCCGGGGAGCTGTTTTTT
.	TRBV30	TRBJ1-1	.	CAWSVRTEGEAFF	TGTGCCTGGAGTGTGAGGACCGAGGGTGAAGCTTTCTTT
TRBD2	TRBV29-1	TRBJ2-1	.	CSGLSGLAGWNNEQFF	TGCAGCGGCCTCTCAGGACTAGCGGGATGGAACAATGAGCAGTTCTTC
TRBD2	TRBV10-3	TRBJ2-5	.	CAINQGLAGGPVETQYF	TGTGCCATCAATCAAGGACTAGCGGGAGGGCCCGTTGAGACCCAGTACTTC
.	TRBV5-5	TRBJ1-1	.	CASSLRGGEKGNTEAFF	TGTGCCAGCAGCCTGCGGGGGGGAGAAAAGGGGAACACTGAAGCTTTCTTT
.	TRBV7-9	TRBJ1-2	.	CASSLAVEGLYGYTF	TGTGCCAGCAGCTTAGCGGTCGAGGGCCTCTATGGCTACACCTTC
TRBD2	TRBV9	TRBJ2-7	.	CASSVSGGGEQYF	TGTGCCAGCAGCGTGTCGGGGGGAGGCGAGCAGTACTTC
TRBD1	TRBV9	TRBJ2-5	.	CASSAGQKETQYF	TGTGCCAGCAGCGCGGGACAGAAAGAGACCCAGTACTTC
.	TRBV6-5	TRBJ1-2	.	CASSYKTGSVYTF	TGTGCCAGCAGTTACAAGACTGGGAGTGTCTACACCTTC
.	TRBV9	TRBJ1-3	.	CASSVGSGPSSGNTIYF	TGTGCCAGCAGCGTAGGGTCCGGCCCTAGCTCTGGAAACACCATATATTTT
TRBD1	TRBV19	TRBJ1-1	few	CASSFLTGGASEAFF	TGTGCCAGTAGCTTCTTGACAGGGGGCGCATCTGAAGCTTTCTTT
.	TRBV25-1	TRBJ1-2	.	CASSHMQGWGYTF	TGTGCCAGCAGCCATATGCAGGGATGGGGCTACACCTTC
.	TRBV7-3	TRBJ2-2	.	CASSRQPNTGELFF	TGTGCCAGCAGCCGACAGCCCAACACCGGGGAGCTGTTTTTT
TRBD1	TRBV18	TRBJ2-3	few	CASSSTGTDTQYF	TGTGCCAGCTCATCGACAGGGACGGATACGCAGTATTTT
.	TRBV2	TRBJ2-7	.	CASSDGYEQYF	TGTGCCAGCAGTGACGGGTACGAGCAGTACTTC
.	TRBV28	TRBJ2-7	.	CASSLQDYEQYF	TGTGCCAGCAGTTTGCAGGACTACGAGCAGTACTTC
TRBD1	TRBV7-2	TRBJ1-1	.	CASSLQGTPTEAFF	TGTGCCAGCAGCCTACAGGGGACCCCTACTGAAGCTTTCTTT
TRBD1	TRBV7-9	TRBJ2-5	.	CASSRYRGLETQYF	TGTGCCAGCAGCCGATACAGGGGGCTGGAGACCCAGTACTTC
.	TRBV9	TRBJ1-1	.	CASSVRGLGWTEAFF	TGTGCCAGCAGCGTAAGAGGCCTCGGATGGACTGAAGCTTTCTTT
.	TRBV10-2	TRBJ2-3	.	CASISGSTDTQYF	TGCGCCAGCATTTCCGGGAGCACAGATACGCAGTATTTT
TRBD2	TRBV5-1	TRBJ2-3	few	CASSLGLAGDPEDTQYF	TGCGCCAGCAGCTTGGGTTTAGCGGGAGACCCCGAGGATACGCAGTATTTT
TRBD1	TRBV30	TRBJ2-2	.	CAWSGDRGRDTGELFF	TGTGCCTGGAGTGGGGACAGGGGGCGGGACACCGGGGAGCTGTTTTTT
.	TRBV11-2	TRBJ1-3	.	CASSLEPSPAGNTIYF	TGTGCCAGCAGCTTAGAACCTTCTCCAGCTGGAAACACCATATATTTT
TRBD1	TRBV7-2	TRBJ2-7	once	CASSLAGQGYYEQYF	TGTGCCAGCAGCTTAGCCGGACAGGGCTACTACGAGCAGTACTTC
.	TRBV7-2	TRBJ2-3	.	CASSLDRTRDTQYF	TGTGCCAGCAGCTTAGACAGGACGAGGGATACGCAGTATTTT
.	TRBV4-2	TRBJ2-5	.	CASSPNTGDQETQYF	TGTGCCAGCAGCCCTAACACGGGGGACCAAGAGACCCAGTACTTC
.	TRBV9	TRBJ2-3	.	CASSAREGWSTDTQYF	TGTGCCAGCAGCGCCCGGGAAGGGTGGAGCACAGATACGCAGTATTTT
TRBD1	TRBV7-9	TRBJ2-7	.	CASSPTGGGLGEQYF	TGTGCCAGCAGCCCCACAGGGGGCGGGTTGGGCGAGCAGTACTTC
.	TRBV7-2	TRBJ2-3	.	CASSPRAGTDTQYF	TGTGCCAGCAGCCCCCGGGCAGGGACAGATACGCAGTATTTT
.	TRBV2	TRBJ1-4	few	CASSERAGNNEKLFF	TGTGCCAGCAGTGAACGTGCAGGGAATAATGAAAAACTGTTTTTT
.	TRBV6-6	TRBJ1-2	few	CASSYSNAGIDGYTF	TGTGCCAGCAGTTACTCGAATGCGGGGATAGATGGCTACACCTTC
.	TRBV28	TRBJ1-2	.	CASTERAVNYGYTF	TGTGCCAGCACCGAACGAGCTGTTAACTATGGCTACACCTTC
TRBD2	TRBV5-4	TRBJ2-1	.	CASSFQLSGASYNEQFF	TGTGCCAGCAGCTTTCAACTTAGCGGGGCTTCCTACAATGAGCAGTTCTTC
TRBD1	TRBV7-2	TRBJ1-5	once	CASSLQGGNQPQHF	TGTGCCAGCAGCCTCCAGGGGGGTAATCAGCCCCAGCATTTT
.	TRBV5-6	TRBJ2-1	.	CASSFLGALPEQFF	TGTGCCAGCAGCTTTTTGGGGGCGCTACCCGAGCAGTTCTTC
.	TRBV9	TRBJ1-1	once	CASSLSWQNTEAFF	TGTGCCAGCAGCCTCTCGTGGCAGAACACTGAAGCTTTCTTT